This T cell receptor (beta chain) was obtained from a study of control samples from healthy donors and cancer patients. The table came from immunoSEQ multiplex PCR; TCRdb's copy has only in-frame clones and leaves some out. The table lists 150,000 to 200,000 clones, less than 95% of them singletons. Sample: PBMCs. The source is a man in his fifties or sixties with colorectal cancer.

DNA of the CDR3: TGCGCCAGCAGCTACGGGACAGACTACGAGCAGTACTTC. Residues: CASSYGTDYEQYF. V is TRBV5-1 and J is TRBJ2-7, with TRBD1 matching 7 bases. With V trimmed by 3 bases and J by 3 bases, 3 bases remained unmatched. The CDR3 totals 13 residues. CDR1 is SGHRS, CDR2 YFSETQ, per germline.